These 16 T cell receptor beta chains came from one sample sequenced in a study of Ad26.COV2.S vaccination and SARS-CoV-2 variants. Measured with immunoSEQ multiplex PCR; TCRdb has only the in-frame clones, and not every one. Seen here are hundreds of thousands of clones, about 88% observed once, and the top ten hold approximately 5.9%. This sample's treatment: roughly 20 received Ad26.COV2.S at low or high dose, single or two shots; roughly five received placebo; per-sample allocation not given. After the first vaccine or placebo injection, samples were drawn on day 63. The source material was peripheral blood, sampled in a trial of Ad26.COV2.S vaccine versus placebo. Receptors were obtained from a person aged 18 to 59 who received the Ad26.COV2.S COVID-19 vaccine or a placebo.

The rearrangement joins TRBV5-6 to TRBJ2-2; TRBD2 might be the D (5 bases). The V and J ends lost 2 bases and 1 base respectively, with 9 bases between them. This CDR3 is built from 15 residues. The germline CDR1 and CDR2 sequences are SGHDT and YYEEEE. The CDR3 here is CASSFGLLNTGELFF. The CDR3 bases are TGTGCCAGCAGCTTTGGACTCTTGAACACCGGGGAGCTGTTTTTT.

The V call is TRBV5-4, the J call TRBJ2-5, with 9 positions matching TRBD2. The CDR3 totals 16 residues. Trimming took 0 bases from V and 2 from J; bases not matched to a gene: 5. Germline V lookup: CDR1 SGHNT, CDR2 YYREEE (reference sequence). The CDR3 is CASSLARLAEQETQYF. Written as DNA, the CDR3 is TGTGCCAGCAGCTTGGCTCGACTAGCGGAGCAAGAGACCCAGTACTTC.

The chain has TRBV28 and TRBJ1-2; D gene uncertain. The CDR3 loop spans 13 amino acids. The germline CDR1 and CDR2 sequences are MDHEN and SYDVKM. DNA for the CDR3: TGTGCAATTAAGAGGCCAAACCTGGGGGGCTACACCTTC. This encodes CAIKRPNLGGYTF.

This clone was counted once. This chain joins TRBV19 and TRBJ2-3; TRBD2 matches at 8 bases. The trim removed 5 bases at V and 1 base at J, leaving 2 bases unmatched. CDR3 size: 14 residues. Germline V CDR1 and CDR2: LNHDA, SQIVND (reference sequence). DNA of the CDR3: TGTGCCAGTAGTCCCGGGGGGGGCACAGATACGCAGTATTTT. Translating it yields CASSPGGGTDTQYF.

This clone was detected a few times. The CDR3 nucleotides are TGTGCCTGGAGTGTACAGGCAGGTGGCGGGAACACCATATATTTT. Translated: CAWSVQAGGGNTIYF. The chain is built from TRBV30 and TRBJ1-3; possibly TRBD1 for D (5 bases). Trimming stripped 0 bases from V and 7 bases from J, with 16 bases between. CDR3 length: 15 amino acids. The germline V gene encodes CDR1 GTSNPN and CDR2 SVGIG (reference sequence).

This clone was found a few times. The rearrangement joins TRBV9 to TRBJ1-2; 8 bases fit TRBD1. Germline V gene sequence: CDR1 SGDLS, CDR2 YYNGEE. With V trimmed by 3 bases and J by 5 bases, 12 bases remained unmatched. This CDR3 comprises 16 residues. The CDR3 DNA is TGTGCCAGCAGCGAACCCCAGACAGGGGAGATATATGGCTACACCTTC. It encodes CASSEPQTGEIYGYTF.

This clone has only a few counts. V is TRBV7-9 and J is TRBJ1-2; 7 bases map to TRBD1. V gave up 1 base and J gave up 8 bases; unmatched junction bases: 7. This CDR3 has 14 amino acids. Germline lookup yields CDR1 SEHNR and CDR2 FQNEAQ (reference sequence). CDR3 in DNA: TGTGCCAGCAGCTTAGAGGACAGGCCGGGAGGCTACACCTTC. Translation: CASSLEDRPGGYTF.

CDR3 residues: CASSPYDGGGGHHGYTF. The CDR3 DNA sequence: TGTGCCAGCTCACCATATGACGGCGGCGGAGGACACCATGGCTACACCTTC. The gene calls are TRBV18 and TRBJ1-2; D is possibly TRBD1 (5 bases). The germline V and J ends were trimmed by 2 bases and 6 bases, with 22 bases remaining between them. Germline CDR1 and CDR2: KGHSH and LQKENI. The CDR3 runs to 17 residues. The full variable domain, its missing parts supplied by reference TRBV18 and TRBJ1-2, is NAGVMQNPRHLVRRRGQEARLRCSPMKGHSHVYWYRQLPEEGLKFMVYLQKENIIDESGMPKERFSAEFPKEGPSILRIQQVVRGDSAAYFCASSPYDGGGGHHGYTFGSGTRLTVV.

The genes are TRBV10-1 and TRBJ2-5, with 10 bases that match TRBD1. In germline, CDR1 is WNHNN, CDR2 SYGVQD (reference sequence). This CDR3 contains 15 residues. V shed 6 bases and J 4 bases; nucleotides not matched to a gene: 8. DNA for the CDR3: TGCGCCAGCAGGACAGGGGGCCTCCAGGCAGAGACCCAGTACTTC. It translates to CASRTGGLQAETQYF.

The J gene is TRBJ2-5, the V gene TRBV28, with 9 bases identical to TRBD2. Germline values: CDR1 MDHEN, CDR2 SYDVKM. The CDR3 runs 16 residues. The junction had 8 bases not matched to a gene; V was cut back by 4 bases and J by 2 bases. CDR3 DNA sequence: TGTGCCAGCAGTTCACTGACTAGCGGATTACAAGAGACCCAGTACTTC. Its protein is CASSSLTSGLQETQYF. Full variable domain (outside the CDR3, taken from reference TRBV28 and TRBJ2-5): DVKVTQSSRYLVKRTGEKVFLECVQDMDHENMFWYRQDPGLGLRLIYFSYDVKMKEKGDIPEGYSVSREKKERFSLILESASTNQTSMYLCASSSLTSGLQETQYFGPGTRLLVL.

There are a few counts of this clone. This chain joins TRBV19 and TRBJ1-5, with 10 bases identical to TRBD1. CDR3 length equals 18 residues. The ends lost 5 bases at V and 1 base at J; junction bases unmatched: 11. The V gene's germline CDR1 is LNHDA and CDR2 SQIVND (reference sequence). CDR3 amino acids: CASSQRTGGGWSNQPQHF. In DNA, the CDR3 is TGTGCCAGTAGTCAGCGGACAGGGGGAGGATGGAGCAATCAGCCCCAGCATTTT. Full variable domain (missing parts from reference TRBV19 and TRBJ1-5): DGGITQSPKYLFRKEGQNVTLSCEQNLNHDAMYWYRQDPGQGLRLIYYSQIVNDFQKGDIAEGYSVSREKKESFPLTVTSAQKNPTAFYLCASSQRTGGGWSNQPQHFGDGTRLSIL.

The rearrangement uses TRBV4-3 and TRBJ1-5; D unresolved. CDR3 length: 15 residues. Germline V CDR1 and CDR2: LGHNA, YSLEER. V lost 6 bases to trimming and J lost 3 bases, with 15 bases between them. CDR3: CASRPSIGYNQPQHF. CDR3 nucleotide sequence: TGCGCCAGCAGGCCAAGTATCGGTTACAATCAGCCCCAGCATTTT.

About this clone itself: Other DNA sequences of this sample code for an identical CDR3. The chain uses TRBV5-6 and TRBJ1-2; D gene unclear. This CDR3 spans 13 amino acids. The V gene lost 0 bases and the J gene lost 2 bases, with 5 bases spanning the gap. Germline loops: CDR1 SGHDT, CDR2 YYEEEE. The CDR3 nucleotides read TGTGCCAGCAGCTTGGGAGGGAACTATGGCTACACCTTC. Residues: CASSLGGNYGYTF. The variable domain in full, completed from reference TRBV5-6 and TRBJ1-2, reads DAGVTQSPTHLIKTRGQQVTLRCSPKSGHDTVSWYQQALGQGPQFIFQYYEEEERQRGNFPDRFSGHQFPNYSSELNVNALLLGDSALYLCASSLGGNYGYTFGSGTRLTVV.

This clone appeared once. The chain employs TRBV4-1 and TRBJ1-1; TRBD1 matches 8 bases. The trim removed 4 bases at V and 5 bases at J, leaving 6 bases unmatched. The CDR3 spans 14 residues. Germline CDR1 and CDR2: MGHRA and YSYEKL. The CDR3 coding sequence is TGCGCCAGCAGCCCCGGACAGGGAAGGACTGAAGCTTTCTTT. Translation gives CASSPGQGRTEAFF.

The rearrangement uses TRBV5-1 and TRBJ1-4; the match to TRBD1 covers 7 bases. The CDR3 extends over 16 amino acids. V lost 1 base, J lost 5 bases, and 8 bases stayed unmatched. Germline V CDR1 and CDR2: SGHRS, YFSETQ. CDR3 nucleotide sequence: TGCGCCAGCAGCTTGAGCGGACAGGCGATGAATGAAAAACTGTTTTTT. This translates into CASSLSGQAMNEKLFF.

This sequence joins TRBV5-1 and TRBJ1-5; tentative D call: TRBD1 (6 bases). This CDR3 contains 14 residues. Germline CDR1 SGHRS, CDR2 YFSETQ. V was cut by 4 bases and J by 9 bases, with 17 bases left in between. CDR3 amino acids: CASSPEGHGRPQHF. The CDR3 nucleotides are TGCGCCAGCAGCCCGGAGGGACATGGGCGGCCCCAGCATTTT. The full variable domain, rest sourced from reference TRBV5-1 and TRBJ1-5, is KAGVTQTPRYLIKTRGQQVTLSCSPISGHRSVSWYQQTPGQGLQFLFEYFSETQRNKGNFPGRFSGRQFSNSRSEMNVSTLELGDSALYLCASSPEGHGRPQHFGDGTRLSIL.